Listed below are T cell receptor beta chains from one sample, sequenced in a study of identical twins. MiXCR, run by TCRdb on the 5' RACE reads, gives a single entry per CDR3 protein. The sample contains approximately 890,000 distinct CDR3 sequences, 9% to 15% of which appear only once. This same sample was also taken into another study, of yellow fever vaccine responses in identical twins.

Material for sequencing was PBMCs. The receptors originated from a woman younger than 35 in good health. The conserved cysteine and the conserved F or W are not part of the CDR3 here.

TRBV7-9 ASSTRLAGWQETQY
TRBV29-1 SVRRAGGTGELF
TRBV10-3 AISESTTGPRIYGYT
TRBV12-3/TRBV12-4 ASTGDLGSVF
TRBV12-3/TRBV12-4 ASSFTGSRADTQY
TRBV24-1 ATSDLDSRSYNEQF
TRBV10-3 AISGDQVADTQY
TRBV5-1 ASSTGQTNSPLH
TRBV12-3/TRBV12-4 ASSSFQGLAGETQY
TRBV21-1 ASSTLPDSHTEAF
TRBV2 ARTEGNEQF
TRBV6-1 ASTKAISNEKLF
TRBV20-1 SATLSLGGGQPQH
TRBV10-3 AISETGSTDTQY
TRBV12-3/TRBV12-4 ASRGTVMNTEAF
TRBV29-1 SVAQGTIYGYT
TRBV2 ASRDRDPTEAF
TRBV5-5 ASSFLRGVNTGELF
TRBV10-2 ASSERLAGRYNEQF
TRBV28 ASSLNRVGNQPQH
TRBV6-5 ASSYSSGFDSIGAF
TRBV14 ASRTSSYNSPLH
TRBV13 ASSPTTDRNSPLH
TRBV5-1 ASSFQGQGTGNTIY
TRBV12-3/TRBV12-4 ASSFRIANYGYT
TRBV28 ASSSAILYNEQF
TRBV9 ASSRQGIGEKLF
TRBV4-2 ASSQDLGGGTDTQY
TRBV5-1 ASSLEASGYYNEQF
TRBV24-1 ATSDGGINQPQH
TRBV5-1 ASSLGDPTWGYT
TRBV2 ASLGRVRGEQF
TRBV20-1 SARRLAGGENHEQY
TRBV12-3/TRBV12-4 ASSLRLAGPEQF
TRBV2 ASSEAPSYGYT
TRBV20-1 SASLAGGGGTDTQY
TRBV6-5 ASSYAPGIGGETQY
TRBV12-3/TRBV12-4 ASSFYIYGDTEAF
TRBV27 ATVRYNEQF
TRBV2 ASSPSGAGYNEQF
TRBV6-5 ASSYGTSFDNEQF
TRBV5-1 ASSLMGAQGWETQY
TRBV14 ASSQTGGWTGELF
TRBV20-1 SARKDWFSYNEQF
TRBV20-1 SATGAAYEQY
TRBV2 ASRGQGTNNPRNQPQH
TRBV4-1 ASSQGLRGQGVNTEAF